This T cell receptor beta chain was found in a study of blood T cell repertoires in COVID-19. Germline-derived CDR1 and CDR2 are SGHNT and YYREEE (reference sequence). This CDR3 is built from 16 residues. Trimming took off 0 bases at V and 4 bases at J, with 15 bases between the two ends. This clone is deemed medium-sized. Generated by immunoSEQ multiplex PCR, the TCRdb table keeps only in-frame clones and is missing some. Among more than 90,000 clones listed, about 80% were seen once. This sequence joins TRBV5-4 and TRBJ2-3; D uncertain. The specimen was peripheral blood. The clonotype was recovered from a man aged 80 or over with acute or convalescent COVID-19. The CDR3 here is CASSLGTAPIADTQYF. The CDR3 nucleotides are TGTGCCAGCAGCTTGGGTACTGCGCCGATTGCAGATACGCAGTATTTT.